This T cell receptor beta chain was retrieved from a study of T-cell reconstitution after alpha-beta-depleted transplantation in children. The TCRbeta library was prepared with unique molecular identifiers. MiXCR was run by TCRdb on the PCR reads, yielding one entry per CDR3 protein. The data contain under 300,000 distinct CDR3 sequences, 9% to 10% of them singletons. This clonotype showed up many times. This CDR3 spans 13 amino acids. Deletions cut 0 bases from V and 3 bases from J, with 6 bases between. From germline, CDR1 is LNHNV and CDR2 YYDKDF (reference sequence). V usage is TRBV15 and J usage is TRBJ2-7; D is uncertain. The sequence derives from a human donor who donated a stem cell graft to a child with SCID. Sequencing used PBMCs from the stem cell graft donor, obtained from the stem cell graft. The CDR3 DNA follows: TGTGCCACCAGCAGAGAAGGCTTCTACGAGCAGTACTTC. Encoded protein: CATSREGFYEQYF.